In its sample, the clone carrying this T cell receptor (beta chain) was seen a few times. The CDR3 has 13 amino acids. Germline lookup yields CDR1 SGHAT and CDR2 FQNNGV. V was cut by 4 bases and J by 6 bases, with 12 bases left in between. TCRdb re-derived calls from the RT-PCR reads in MiXCR, one entry per CDR3 protein. The table shows hundreds of thousands of distinct CDR3 sequences, with approximately 16% occurring only once. The sample belongs to a study of patients and donors after allogeneic stem cell transplantation. The clonotype originates from a human donor who was either an allogeneic HSCT recipient or a stem cell or donor lymphocyte infusion donor (not recorded which). It is not recorded whose cells these are; they may come from a transplant donor. The V call is TRBV11-2, the J call TRBJ1-1; D is undetermined. The sequenced sample consisted of blood, either unsorted or a sorted T cell fraction (not recorded which). The CDR3 here is CASSSRVKSEAFF. The CDR3 DNA reads as TGTGCCAGCAGCTCGCGGGTCAAATCTGAAGCTTTCTTT.